The rows below give T cell receptor beta chains drawn from one sample of a study of early T cells in non-severe SARS-CoV-2 infection. MiXCR, applied by TCRdb to the 5' RACE reads, yields one record per CDR3 protein. Here the sample spans tens of thousands of distinct CDR3 sequences, approximately 12% being singletons. The sample was whole blood, taken at baseline. All receptors come from an adult who was a healthcare worker with PCR-confirmed SARS-CoV-2 infection or an uninfected control (not recorded which). The donor label of this sample is uncertain. CDR3s include the opening cysteine and the closing phenylalanine or tryptophan. The D gene is left open where the match is weak. Clone size is stated in some rows and not others, as once, few, many or a class when expanded.

D gene	V gene	clone size	J gene	CDR3 DNA	CDR3 protein
-	TRBV7-9	-	TRBJ1-2	TGTGCCAGCAGCTTAGGCCCTACCCTCTATGGCTACACCTTC	CASSLGPTLYGYTF
-	TRBV6-1	-	TRBJ1-6	TGTGCCAGCGACACATCACAAAGACTCCACTTT	CASDTSQRLHF
TRBD1	TRBV4-2	few	TRBJ2-7	TGTGCCAGCACCCCTGAGGACAGGAGCTCCTACGAGCAGTACTTC	CASTPEDRSSYEQYF
-	TRBV2	many	TRBJ2-7	TGTGCCAGCAGACTCTTGCCGGCGAGCTCCTACGAGCAGTACTTC	CASRLLPASSYEQYF
-	TRBV4-3	many	TRBJ1-2	TGCGCCAGCAGCCAAGATAGATTCTCTAGGGGCGCTTTCTATGGCTACACCTTC	CASSQDRFSRGAFYGYTF
-	TRBV14	-	TRBJ2-2	TGTGCCAGCAGCGCCGGGATCCGCGGTGGAGAGCTGTTTTTT	CASSAGIRGGELFF
-	TRBV11-2	few	TRBJ2-7	TGTGCCAGCAGCTTATTATCGCGGCGCGGGATATCCTACGAGCAGTACTTC	CASSLLSRRGISYEQYF
-	TRBV11-2	many	TRBJ2-7	TGTGCCAGCAGCCCATGGCGGCAATTGCACGAGCAGTACTTC	CASSPWRQLHEQYF
-	TRBV14	few	TRBJ1-2	TGTGCCAGCAGTCCGCCCCGGGACATCCCATCCTATGGCTACACCTTC	CASSPPRDIPSYGYTF
-	TRBV11-2	many	TRBJ1-6	TGTGCCAGCAGCTCTCGACAGCTTAATAATTCACCCCTCCACTTT	CASSSRQLNNSPLHF
TRBD2	TRBV7-6	few	TRBJ2-1	TGTGCCAGCAGCTCCCAGACTAGCGGAGCCCACAATGAGCAGTTCTTC	CASSSQTSGAHNEQFF
TRBD1	TRBV5-6	-	TRBJ2-7	TGTGCCAGCACCTCACTGGGGACAGAGACCTTC	CASTSLGTETF
-	TRBV2	-	TRBJ1-1	TGTGCCAGCAGTGAGGAGGGGGGCCTTGGAGCTTTCTTT	CASSEEGGLGAFF
-	TRBV7-3	-	TRBJ2-1	TGTGCCAGCAGCTTAATGGCGGGGCCCTTTAATGAGCAGTTCTTC	CASSLMAGPFNEQFF
TRBD2	TRBV6-1	-	TRBJ2-3	TGTGCCAGCAAACCCCACCGACTAGCGGGGGCCCGCACAGATACGCAGTATTTT	CASKPHRLAGARTDTQYF
TRBD1	TRBV5-6	-	TRBJ1-5	TGTGCCAGCAGCATCAGGACAGGCACCCCGCGCCAGCATTTT	CASSIRTGTPRQHF
-	TRBV7-2	-	TRBJ2-2	TGTGCCAGCAGCTTAGTTCGGGAGAACACCGGGGAGCTGTTTTTT	CASSLVRENTGELFF
TRBD2	TRBV12-3/TRBV12-4	many	TRBJ2-7	TGTGCCAGCGGCTCGAGTAGCGGGGGTAACGAGCAGTACTTC	CASGSSSGGNEQYF
-	TRBV29-1	many	TRBJ2-7	TGCAGCGTTGCGTTTGAAACTAGCTACGAGCAGTACTTC	CSVAFETSYEQYF
-	TRBV20-1	few	TRBJ1-1	TGCAGTGCTCCTTGGGTGCGGGGGCCGAACACTGAAGCTTTCTTT	CSAPWVRGPNTEAFF
TRBD1	TRBV6-1	many	TRBJ2-3	TGTGCCAGCAGGGCAGGACAGGGTCCATACGATACGCAGTATTTT	CASRAGQGPYDTQYF
TRBD2	TRBV20-1	few	TRBJ2-3	TGCAGTGCTAGGAATCGACTAGCGGGGGGGACAGATACGCAGTATTTT	CSARNRLAGGTDTQYF
-	TRBV24-1	-	TRBJ2-3	TGTGCCACCAGTGTTGGGAAGGCGAGCACAGATACGCAGTATTTT	CATSVGKASTDTQYF
-	TRBV9	few	TRBJ2-2	TGTGCCAGCACGACGGCCGCGAACACCGGGGAGCTGTTTTTT	CASTTAANTGELFF
-	TRBV2	few	TRBJ2-5	TGTGCCAGCAGTGAGTTGACAGTCCAAGAGACCCAGTACTTC	CASSELTVQETQYF
-	TRBV10-1	few	TRBJ1-1	TGCGCCAGCAGTGAGTCGACGATGAACACTGAAGCTTTCTTT	CASSESTMNTEAFF
-	TRBV24-1	many	TRBJ2-2	TGTGCCACCAGTGCCACCACAAACACCGGGGAGCTGTTTTTT	CATSATTNTGELFF
TRBD2	TRBV20-1	-	TRBJ2-3	TGCAGTGCTAGAGATATCGGACTAGCTGAATATACGCAGTATTTT	CSARDIGLAEYTQYF
TRBD2	TRBV5-1	-	TRBJ2-3	TGCGCCAGCAGCCCCCCCAGGGACTACACAGATACGCAGTATTTT	CASSPPRDYTDTQYF
-	TRBV20-1	-	TRBJ1-1	TGCAGTGCTACGGGACACTTGAACACTGAAGCTTTCTTT	CSATGHLNTEAFF
TRBD2	TRBV5-6	-	TRBJ2-7	TGTGCCAGCAGCCCGAGACCGGGACTAGCGGGAGTCCAAGAGCAGTACTTC	CASSPRPGLAGVQEQYF
TRBD2	TRBV27	few	TRBJ2-1	TGTGCCAGCAGTGGGGGACTAGCCCCCAGGGGTGAGCAGTTCTTC	CASSGGLAPRGEQFF
-	TRBV24-1	many	TRBJ2-1	TGTGCCACCAGCTATGGACCCAATGCGCAGTTCTTC	CATSYGPNAQFF
TRBD2	TRBV7-2	-	TRBJ2-1	TGTGCCAGCAGCTTAGCTCCAGGGAGGGCCTACAATGAGCAGTTCTTC	CASSLAPGRAYNEQFF
-	TRBV19	-	TRBJ1-2	TGTGCCAGTAGTATAGATATCTATGGCTACACCTTC	CASSIDIYGYTF
-	TRBV9	few	TRBJ2-5	TGTGCCAGCAGCCCTTTGGCATCCCAAGAGACCCAGTACTTC	CASSPLASQETQYF
TRBD2	TRBV27	-	TRBJ2-2	TGTGCCAGCAGTTTAGGACTAGCGGAGAGGGCGAACACCGGGGAGCTGTTTTTT	CASSLGLAERANTGELFF
-	TRBV4-1	few	TRBJ2-7	TGCGCCAGCAGCCTACAAGAGATCCTGGTAGCGGATAGCTCCTACGAGCAGTACTTC	CASSLQEILVADSSYEQYF
-	TRBV4-1	many	TRBJ1-4	TGCGCCAGCAGCCAAGAGACCGGGTCTTCTTCCGGAAAACTGTTTTTT	CASSQETGSSSGKLFF
-	TRBV7-6	many	TRBJ1-5	TGTGCCAGCAGCTTAGGGGGGTTTCAGCCCCAGCATTTT	CASSLGGFQPQHF
TRBD1	TRBV2	few	TRBJ1-1	TGTGCCAGCAGACAATGGACAGGGACGTACACTGAAGCTTTCTTT	CASRQWTGTYTEAFF
-	TRBV29-1	-	TRBJ2-2	TGCAGCGGCAGTAACACCGGGGAGCTGTTTTTT	CSGSNTGELFF
TRBD1	TRBV20-1	many	TRBJ2-3	TGCAGTGCCCCTGACAGGGTGGGCACAGATACGCAGTATTTT	CSAPDRVGTDTQYF
-	TRBV10-3	once	TRBJ2-3	TGTGCCATCAGTTCACAGGGTCGCCCAGATACGCAGTATTTT	CAISSQGRPDTQYF
-	TRBV9	few	TRBJ2-7	TGTGCCAGCAGCGTAGCTATGGGCAGGGGGGATGAGCAGTACTTC	CASSVAMGRGDEQYF
-	TRBV12-3/TRBV12-4	few	TRBJ2-6	TGTGCCAGCAGTTTAGCCCCTGGAGGGGCCAACGTCCTGACTTTC	CASSLAPGGANVLTF